This TCR beta chain is drawn from a study of blood T cell repertoires in COVID-19 (dated by TCRdb to the early 2020s). With regard to the full study: Samples from collaborators originated in the United States, Italy and Spain and spanned both the acute and convalescent phases of COVID-19. The material from the prospective study consisted of cDNA or gDNA derived from T cells, B-cell-depleted T cells, or PBMCs. Deeply sampled blood TCRbeta repertoires from subjects exposed to, actively infected with, or recovered from COVID-19 were included in the dataset. The repertoires were released in a freely available public database meant as a resource for research on the immune response to SARS-CoV-2. The samples were drawn from the first 160 participants of the ongoing ImmuneRACE study and from 1,254 subjects provided by 6 global collaborators. A de-identified subject ID, COVID-19 status, age in years and sex were almost always included in the sample metadata. Where available, HLA class I and class II types were taken from metadata supplied by the sample provider and were not determined by assay-based typing.

The immunoSEQ Assay, a bias-controlled multiplex PCR, was used to amplify TCRbeta CDR3 regions from genomic DNA. The paper's data handling went like this. The number of nucleated cells in each sample was estimated from the amplification of reference gene primers within the assay. Sequence reads were collapsed and filtered to measure the absolute abundance of every unique TCRbeta CDR3 rearrangement. For each sample, productive Simpson clonality was calculated as the square root of Simpson's diversity index across productive rearrangements. TCRdb's version of the immuneACCESS table is confined to in-frame rearrangements and falls short of the full clone set. An unresolved V gene accounts for under half of the shortfall where checked; the remainder is of unknown origin. For V, J and clone size, that table is used; D and trimming come from the DNA. The sample table records some 70,000 clones; around 86% of these occur just once. The top ten constitute 6.5% to 8% of the sample.

Each collaborating institution followed its own protocols to collect whole blood in K2EDTA tubes. For TCRbeta analysis, collaborator samples were shipped as frozen whole blood, as isolated PBMCs, or as DNA extracted from either sample type. Turning to this clone: Its binding antigen is unknown. No qualities accompany the bases; no much larger clone lies one base away.

CDR1 and CDR2, looked up from the germline V gene, are MDHEN and SYDVKM. Trimming accounts for 6 bases at V and 2 bases at J, while the number of junction bases matched to no gene is 4. The CDR3 runs 14 residues from the cysteine to the phenylalanine. The only DNA kept is the CDR3, 42 bases in frame from the first base. The full study reports these points: How much clinical and demographic metadata was included differed by source and by participant, and the metadata was provided uncurated.

The clonotype was recovered from a middle-aged man with active COVID-19. The chain employs TRBV28 and TRBJ2-1; 7 of the junction bases match TRBD1. The material sequenced was peripheral blood. The DNA sequence reads TGTGCCAGCAGGACAGGGTTCCCCTACAATGAGCAGTTCTTC. Its product reads: CASRTGFPYNEQFF.